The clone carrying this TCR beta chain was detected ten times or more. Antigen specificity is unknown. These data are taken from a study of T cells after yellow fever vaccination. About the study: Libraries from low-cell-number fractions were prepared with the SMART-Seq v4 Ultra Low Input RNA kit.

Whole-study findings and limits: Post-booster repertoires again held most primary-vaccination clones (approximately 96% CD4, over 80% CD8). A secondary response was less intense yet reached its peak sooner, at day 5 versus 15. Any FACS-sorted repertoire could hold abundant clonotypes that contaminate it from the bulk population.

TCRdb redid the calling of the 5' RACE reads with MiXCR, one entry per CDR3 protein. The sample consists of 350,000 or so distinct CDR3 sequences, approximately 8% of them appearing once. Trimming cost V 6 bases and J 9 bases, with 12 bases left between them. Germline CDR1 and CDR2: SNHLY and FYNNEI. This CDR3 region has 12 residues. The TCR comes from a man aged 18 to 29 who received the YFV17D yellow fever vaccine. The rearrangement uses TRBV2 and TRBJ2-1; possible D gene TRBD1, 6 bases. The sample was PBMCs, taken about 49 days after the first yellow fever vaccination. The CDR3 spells CASRDTGTEQFF. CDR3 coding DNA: TGTGCCAGCAGGGACACAGGGACTGAGCAGTTCTTC.